This T cell receptor beta chain is drawn from a study of identical twins. This clonotype appeared a few times. Its cognate antigen is unknown. A universal primer site arose from template switching, and cDNA bore unique molecular identifiers. TCRdb reprocessed the 5' RACE reads with MiXCR, giving one entry per CDR3 protein. Altogether 300,000 to 400,000 distinct CDR3 sequences are present, 12% being singletons, with the ten largest covering around 7.8%. Broader study findings: Beta out-of-frame sequences showed weaker excess sharing between twins.

The CDR3 loop spans 14 amino acids. Germline loops: CDR1 MNHEY, CDR2 SMNVEV (reference sequence). Deletions cut 3 bases from V and 0 bases from J, with 3 bases between. These data are also associated with another study on yellow fever vaccine responses in identical twins.

The receptor was derived from a woman aged 18-29 years in good health. The gene calls are TRBV27 and TRBJ2-6, with D hard to call. Sequencing was carried out using CD8+ T cells sorted from blood. CDR3 sequence (DNA): TGTGCCAGCAGTTTTAGCTCTGGGGCCAACGTCCTGACTTTC. It yields the protein CASSFSSGANVLTF.